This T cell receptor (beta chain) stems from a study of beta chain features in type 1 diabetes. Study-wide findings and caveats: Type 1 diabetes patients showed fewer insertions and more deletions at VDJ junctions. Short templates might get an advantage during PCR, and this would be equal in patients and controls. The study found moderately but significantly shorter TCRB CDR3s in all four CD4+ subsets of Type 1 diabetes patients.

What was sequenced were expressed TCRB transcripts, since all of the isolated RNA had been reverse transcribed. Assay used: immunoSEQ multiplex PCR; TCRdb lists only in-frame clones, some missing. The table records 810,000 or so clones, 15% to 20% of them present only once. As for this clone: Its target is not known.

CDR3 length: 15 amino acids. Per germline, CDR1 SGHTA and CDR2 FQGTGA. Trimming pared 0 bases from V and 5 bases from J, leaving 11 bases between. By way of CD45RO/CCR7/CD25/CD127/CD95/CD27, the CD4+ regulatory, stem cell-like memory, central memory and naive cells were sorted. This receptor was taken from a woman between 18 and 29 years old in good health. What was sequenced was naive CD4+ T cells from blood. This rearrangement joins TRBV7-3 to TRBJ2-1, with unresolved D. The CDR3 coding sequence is TGTGCCAGCAGCTTAACGCAAGGGTTCGACAATGAGCAGTTCTTC. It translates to CASSLTQGFDNEQFF.